This entry lists 28 T cell receptor beta chains sequenced from one sample in a study of blood T cell repertoires in COVID-19. Profiling relied on immunoSEQ multiplex PCR, and the TCRdb table lists in-frame clones only, not all of them. The table lists about 170,000 clones, less than 90% of them singletons. The sequenced sample consisted of peripheral blood. All receptors come from a man aged 18 to 29 with active or convalescent COVID-19.

The chain joins TRBV7-2 to TRBJ2-2; TRBD2 is a possible D gene (5 bases). V was trimmed by 1 base and J by 1 base, leaving 13 bases between them. In germline, CDR1 is SGHTA, CDR2 FQGNSA. The CDR3 is 17 amino acids. Written as DNA, the CDR3 is TGTGCCAGCAGCTTAGATTGGAGGACGCTGAACACCGGGGAGCTGTTTTTT. It encodes CASSLDWRTLNTGELFF.

The chain recombines TRBV6-2 or TRBV6-3 with TRBJ1-5; unclear D gene. The CDR3 sequence is 12 residues long. Germline-derived CDR1 and CDR2 are MNHEY and SVGEGT. V was clipped by 4 bases and J by 7 bases, with 8 bases between them. This chain's CDR3 is CASSSQRQPQHF. CDR3 coding DNA: TGTGCCAGCAGTTCACAGCGGCAGCCCCAGCATTTT.

J is TRBJ1-2 and V is TRBV7-8; 11 nucleotides match TRBD1. With V trimmed by 6 bases and J by 8 bases, 11 bases remained unmatched. Germline CDR1 is SGHVS and CDR2 is FQNEAQ. CDR3 size: 15 residues. The CDR3 DNA reads as TGTGCCAGCAGACCATTCGGACAGGGGGCGGTCGGCTACACCTTC. The encoded protein is CASRPFGQGAVGYTF.

A few counts support this clone. The chain carries TRBV7-2 and TRBJ1-2, with 8 bases identical to TRBD1. Per germline, CDR1 SGHTA and CDR2 FQGNSA. Trimming cost V 0 bases and J 6 bases; bases outside gene matches: 6. The CDR3 length is 15 residues. The CDR3 spells CASSLALTGVHGYTF. CDR3 nucleotide sequence: TGTGCCAGCAGCTTAGCCCTGACAGGGGTACATGGCTACACCTTC.

The chain recombines TRBV5-1 with TRBJ2-7, with TRBD1 matching over 9 bases. CDR1 is SGHRS, CDR2 YFSETQ, per germline. J was trimmed by 1 base and V by 4 bases; bases with no gene match: 12. The CDR3 extends over 17 amino acids. Here the CDR3 reads CASSAYLQGAQSYEQYF. The CDR3 region has the DNA TGCGCCAGCAGCGCTTACCTACAGGGGGCGCAGTCCTACGAGCAGTACTTC.

The chain recombines TRBV5-1 with TRBJ2-3; 7 bases map to TRBD1. Germline lookup yields CDR1 SGHRS and CDR2 YFSETQ. The CDR3 is 15 residues long. Trimming removed 4 bases from V and 3 bases from J; junction bases left unmatched: 8. The CDR3: CASSRQGVGTDTQYF. Written as DNA, the CDR3 is TGCGCCAGCAGCCGACAGGGCGTCGGTACAGATACGCAGTATTTT.

In its sample, this clone was seen a few times. The chain combines TRBV11-2 with TRBJ2-5; possible D gene TRBD1, 6 bases. CDR1 and CDR2 (germline): SGHAT, FQNNGV. The CDR3 has 14 residues. V was cut by 3 bases and J by 1 base, with 9 bases left in between. The CDR3 DNA reads TGTGCCAGCAGCTTTACCAGGGGCCAAGAGACCCAGTACTTC. Its protein product is CASSFTRGQETQYF.

This clone was observed a handful of times. V usage is TRBV19 and J usage is TRBJ1-1; D may be TRBD1 (6 bases). There are 14 residues in the CDR3. Germline V lookup: CDR1 LNHDA, CDR2 SQIVND (reference sequence). V lost 3 bases, J lost 10 bases, and 18 bases lay in between. The CDR3 nucleotides read TGTGCCAGTAGTATCGGGCAGGGGAGAGTCACAGCTTTCTTT. Protein sequence: CASSIGQGRVTAFF.

This clone was recorded once. The genes are TRBV25-1 and TRBJ1-6; no reliable D call. CDR1 and CDR2 (germline): MGHDK, SYGVNS. The CDR3 extends over 13 amino acids. The V end was cut by 4 bases, the J end by 4 bases, with 5 bases between. This chain's CDR3 is CASSADYNSPLHF. The CDR3 nucleotides read TGTGCCAGCAGTGCAGATTATAATTCACCCCTCCACTTT.

This sequence joins TRBV4-2 and TRBJ2-2; unclear D gene. The germline gives CDR1 LGHNA, CDR2 YNFKEQ. The CDR3 has 13 amino acids. V was clipped by 0 bases and J by 7 bases, with 6 bases between them. The CDR3 nucleotides read TGTGCCAGCAGCCAAGATCCCCTCGGGGAGCTGTTTTTT. Its translation: CASSQDPLGELFF.

This chain connects TRBV3-1 (or the pseudogene TRBV3-2) to TRBJ2-3, with TRBD2 matching 11 bases. The V segment lost 4 bases and the J segment 1 base; nucleotides outside the gene matches: 10. There are 18 residues in the CDR3. Germline V lookup: CDR1 LGHDT, CDR2 YNNKEL (reference sequence). For the CDR3, the DNA is TGTGCCAGCAGCCTACATGGGGCTAGCGGGGGGCGCACAGATACGCAGTATTTT. Amino acid sequence: CASSLHGASGGRTDTQYF.

This clone has a single count. The V call is TRBV13, the J call TRBJ2-7; D might be TRBD2 (6 bases). Germline V gives CDR1 PRHDT, CDR2 FYEKMQ (reference sequence). V was pared by 5 bases and J by 0 bases, with 17 bases between. The CDR3 is 16 amino acids. The CDR3 DNA reads TGTGCCAGCAGCCGCCTTACTAGCCTCTCCTCCTACGAGCAGTACTTC. Translated, it gives CASSRLTSLSSYEQYF. Variable domain in full (rest from reference TRBV13 and TRBJ2-7): AAGVIQSPRHLIKEKRETATLKCYPIPRHDTVYWYQQGPGQDPQFLISFYEKMQSDKGSIPDRFSAQQFSDYHSELNMSSLELGDSALYFCASSRLTSLSSYEQYFGPGTRLTVT.

The gene calls are TRBV7-7 and TRBJ2-2; D is uncertain. Germline V gene data show CDR1 as SSHAT and CDR2 as FNYEAQ (reference sequence). The V end was cut by 2 bases, the J end by 1 base, with 5 bases between. The CDR3 is 14 amino acids. The CDR3 loop is CASSLRLNTGELFF. CDR3 DNA sequence: TGTGCCAGCAGCTTAAGACTGAACACCGGGGAGCTGTTTTTT.

The genes are TRBV4-2 and TRBJ2-2; D is unresolved. Trimming pared 0 bases from V and 1 base from J, leaving 9 bases between. Per the germline V gene, CDR1 is LGHNA and CDR2 is YNFKEQ. The CDR3 has 16 amino acids. The CDR3 DNA sequence: TGTGCCAGCAGCCAAGAACCCTATTTGAACACCGGGGAGCTGTTTTTT. Its translation: CASSQEPYLNTGELFF.

Turning to this clone: This CDR3 is also generated by other DNA sequences in the sample. The rearrangement uses TRBV2 and TRBJ2-2; 7 bases map to TRBD2. This CDR3 contains 13 residues. Trimming took 8 bases from V and 1 from J; bases not matched to a gene: 1. Per germline, CDR1 SNHLY and CDR2 FYNNEI. CDR3: CASRGENTGELFF. The CDR3 nucleotides are TGTGCCAGCCGGGGGGAGAACACCGGGGAGCTGTTTTTT.

The chain employs TRBV5-1 and TRBJ2-3; 10 bases are a match to TRBD1. This CDR3 is built from 15 residues. With V trimmed by 4 bases and J by 2 bases, 4 bases remained unmatched. Germline values: CDR1 SGHRS, CDR2 YFSETQ. CDR3 nucleotide sequence: TGCGCCAGCAGCACGGGACAGGGGCACACAGATACGCAGTATTTT. Protein product: CASSTGQGHTDTQYF.

The chain joins TRBV6-2 or TRBV6-3 to TRBJ1-1, with 7 bases that match TRBD1. Germline CDR1 MNHEY, CDR2 SVGEGT. CDR3 length: 16 residues. The J segment lost 4 bases and the V segment lost 2 bases, leaving 10 bases of the junction unmatched. The CDR3 loop is CASSYHELGQRTEAFF. In DNA, the CDR3 is TGTGCCAGCAGTTACCATGAGCTGGGACAGCGCACTGAAGCTTTCTTT.

The chain recombines TRBV4-3 with TRBJ1-5; D is perhaps TRBD1 (6 bases). CDR1 is LGHNA and CDR2 is YSLEER in the germline V gene. V lost 1 base to trimming and J lost 4 bases, with 8 bases between them. The CDR3 spans 14 residues. The CDR3 loop reads CASSQVTGNQPQHF. The CDR3, as DNA: TGCGCCAGCAGCCAAGTTACAGGGAATCAGCCCCAGCATTTT.

The chain is built from TRBV5-6 and TRBJ1-2; tentative D call: TRBD1 (5 bases). Trimming took 0 bases from V and 2 from J, leaving 20 bases between them. The CDR3 has 18 amino acids. CDR1 SGHDT and CDR2 YYEEEE come from the germline V gene. CDR3 sequence reads: CASSLAGFAGGGNYGYTF. DNA for the CDR3: TGTGCCAGCAGCTTGGCCGGTTTCGCCGGGGGAGGGAACTATGGCTACACCTTC.

The gene calls are TRBV11-2 and TRBJ2-1, with D possibly matching TRBD2 (6 bases). The germline V gene encodes CDR1 SGHAT and CDR2 FQNNGV. The CDR3 is 15 residues long. V dropped 0 bases and J dropped 3 bases, with 9 bases sitting between them. For the CDR3, the DNA is TGTGCCAGCAGCTTAGACCGGGACTTCTACAATGAGCAGTTCTTC. Translation gives CASSLDRDFYNEQFF.

The rearrangement links TRBV21-1 to TRBJ2-1; the table's D call TRBD1 went unverified against the DNA. TRBV21-1 is a pseudogene segment. CDR3 length equals 15 residues. The CDR3 region has the DNA TGTGCCAGCAGCAATACAGGGGCCGATTACAATGAGCAGTTCTTC. Translating gives CASSNTGADYNEQFF.

The chain joins TRBV28 to TRBJ2-6, with 7 bases that match TRBD1. The CDR3 spans 14 residues. Germline values: CDR1 MDHEN, CDR2 SYDVKM. J was trimmed by 2 bases and V by 8 bases; bases with no gene match: 3. The CDR3 DNA reads TGTGCCAGCCAAACAGGGGCTGGGGCCAACGTCCTGACTTTC. Protein sequence: CASQTGAGANVLTF.

This clone was seen more than once but under ten times. J is TRBJ1-6 and V is TRBV19, with unresolved D. Trimming cost V 4 bases and J 0 bases, with 10 bases left between them. Per the germline V gene, CDR1 is LNHDA and CDR2 is SQIVND (reference sequence). This CDR3 has 16 amino acids. The CDR3 sequence: CASSTSGSSYNSPLHF. DNA for the CDR3: TGTGCCAGTAGTACCTCGGGAAGCTCCTATAATTCACCCCTCCACTTT.

The V gene is TRBV5-1, the J gene TRBJ1-2, with 8 bases matching TRBD1. CDR1 and CDR2 (germline): SGHRS, YFSETQ. This CDR3 region has 13 residues. Trimming took 4 bases from V and 8 from J; bases not matched to a gene: 7. The CDR3 coding sequence is TGCGCCAGCAGCGTCCAGGGGGCTGAGGGCTACACCTTC. It specifies CASSVQGAEGYTF.

This chain links TRBV3-1 (or the pseudogene TRBV3-2) with TRBJ2-7; D unresolved. From germline, CDR1 is LGHDT and CDR2 YNNKEL (reference sequence). The CDR3 length is 14 residues. V gave up 2 bases and J gave up 2 bases, with 10 bases separating them. The CDR3 DNA reads TGTGCCAGCAGCCAATCTTCACAGACCTACGAGCAGTACTTC. It encodes CASSQSSQTYEQYF.

V usage is TRBV27 and J usage is TRBJ1-2, with D maybe TRBD1 (5 bases). V was cut by 8 bases and J by 8 bases, with 15 bases left in between. This CDR3 is 12 amino acids long. Germline values: CDR1 MNHEY, CDR2 SMNVEV (reference sequence). CDR3 amino acids: CASGRGSGGYTF. In DNA, the CDR3 is TGTGCCAGCGGGCGGGGGTCCGGGGGCTACACCTTC.

The rearrangement links TRBV29-1 to TRBJ1-1; TRBD1 is a possible D gene (6 bases). CDR3 size: 15 residues. The germline gives CDR1 SQVTM, CDR2 ANQGSEA. The V gene lost 4 bases and the J gene lost 1 base, with 16 bases spanning the gap. The CDR3 DNA sequence: TGCAGCGTTGCTGGGGGCGGGTCGGCGAACACTGAAGCTTTCTTT. Its translation is CSVAGGGSANTEAFF.

The chain couples TRBV7-6 to TRBJ2-1; 9 nucleotides match TRBD2. The CDR3 is 17 amino acids. The germline V gene has CDR1 SGHVS and CDR2 FNYEAQ. Trimming cost V 5 bases and J 0 bases; bases outside gene matches: 8. The CDR3 nucleotides read TGTGCCAGCAGCCCCAGTGTTAGCGGGGGCTCCTACAATGAGCAGTTCTTC. Its protein product is CASSPSVSGGSYNEQFF.